The source of this T cell receptor beta chain is a study of control samples from healthy donors and cancer patients. Assay: immunoSEQ multiplex PCR; the TCRdb copy retains only in-frame clones and omits some. Of around 130,000 clones in the sample, just under 90% were seen once. V lost 0 bases to trimming and J lost 7 bases, with 9 bases between them. Germline V CDR1 and CDR2: SGHTA, FQGTGA. The CDR3 totals 13 residues. The TCR was taken from a man aged 25-45 years in good health. The chain carries TRBV7-3 and TRBJ1-1; D remains ambiguous. The sample consisted of blood. CDR3 loop: CASSLTNTLEAFF. The CDR3 coding sequence is TGTGCCAGCAGCTTAACGAACACGCTTGAAGCTTTCTTT.